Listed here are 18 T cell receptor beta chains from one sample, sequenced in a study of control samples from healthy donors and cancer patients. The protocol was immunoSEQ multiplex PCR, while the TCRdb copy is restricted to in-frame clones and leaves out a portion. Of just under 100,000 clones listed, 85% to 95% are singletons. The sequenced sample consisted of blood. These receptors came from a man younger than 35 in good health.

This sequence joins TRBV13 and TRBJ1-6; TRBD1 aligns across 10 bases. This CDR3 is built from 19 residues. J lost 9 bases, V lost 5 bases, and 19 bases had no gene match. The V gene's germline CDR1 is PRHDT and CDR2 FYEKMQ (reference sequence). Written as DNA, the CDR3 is TGTGCCAGCAGCCATCTCATGGGACAGGGGCCAAACAAAGGTTCACCCCTCCACTTT. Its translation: CASSHLMGQGPNKGSPLHF.

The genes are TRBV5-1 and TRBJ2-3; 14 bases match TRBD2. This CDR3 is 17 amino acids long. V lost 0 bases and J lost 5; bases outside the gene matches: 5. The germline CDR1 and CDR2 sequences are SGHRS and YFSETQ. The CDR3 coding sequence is TGCGCCAGCAGCTTGGCTCGACTAGCGGGGGGGTTAGATACGCAGTATTTT. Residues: CASSLARLAGGLDTQYF.

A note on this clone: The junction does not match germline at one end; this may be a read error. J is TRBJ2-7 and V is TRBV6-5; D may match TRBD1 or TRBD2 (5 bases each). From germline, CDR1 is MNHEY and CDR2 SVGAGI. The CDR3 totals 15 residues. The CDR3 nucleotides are TGTGCCGGCAGTTTTGATCCGGGACGGAGCTACGAGCAGTACTTC. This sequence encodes CAGSFDPGRSYEQYF.

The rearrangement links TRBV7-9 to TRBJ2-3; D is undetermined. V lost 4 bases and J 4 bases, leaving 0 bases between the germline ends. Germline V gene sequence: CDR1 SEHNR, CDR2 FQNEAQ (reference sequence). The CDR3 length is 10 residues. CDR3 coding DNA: TGTGCCAGCAGCTCAGATACGCAGTATTTT. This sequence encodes CASSSDTQYF.

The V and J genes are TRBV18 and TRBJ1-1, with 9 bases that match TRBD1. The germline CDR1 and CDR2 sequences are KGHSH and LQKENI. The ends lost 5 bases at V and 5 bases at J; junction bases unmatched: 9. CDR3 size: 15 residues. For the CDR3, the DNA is TGTGCCAGCTCATTCACACCGGGACAGGGAACTGAAGCTTTCTTT. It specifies CASSFTPGQGTEAFF.

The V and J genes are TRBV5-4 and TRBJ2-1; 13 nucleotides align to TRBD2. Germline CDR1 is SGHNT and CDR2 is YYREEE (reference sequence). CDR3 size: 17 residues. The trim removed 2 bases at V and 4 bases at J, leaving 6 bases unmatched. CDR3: CASSLGGTSGVYNEQFF. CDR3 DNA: TGTGCCAGCAGCTTAGGTGGGACTAGCGGGGTGTACAATGAGCAGTTCTTC.

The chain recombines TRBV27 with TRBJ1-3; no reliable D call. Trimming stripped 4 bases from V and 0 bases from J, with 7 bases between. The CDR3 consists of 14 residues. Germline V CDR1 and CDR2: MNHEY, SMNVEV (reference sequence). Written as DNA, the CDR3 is TGTGCCAGCAGTTCAAGTCTCTCTGGAAACACCATATATTTT. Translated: CASSSSLSGNTIYF.

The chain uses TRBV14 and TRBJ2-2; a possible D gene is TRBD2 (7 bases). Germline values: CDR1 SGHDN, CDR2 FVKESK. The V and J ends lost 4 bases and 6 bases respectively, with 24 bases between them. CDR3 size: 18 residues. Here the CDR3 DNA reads TGTGCCAGCAGCCCGATAATCACGCGGGGGCCATTACCCGGGGAGCTGTTTTTT. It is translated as CASSPIITRGPLPGELFF.

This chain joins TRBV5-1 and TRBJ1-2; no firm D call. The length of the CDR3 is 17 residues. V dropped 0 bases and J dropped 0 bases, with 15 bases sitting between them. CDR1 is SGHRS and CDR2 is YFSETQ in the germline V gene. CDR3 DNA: TGCGCCAGCAGCTTGGAGAGTGGAAGGGATTCTAACTATGGCTACACCTTC. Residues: CASSLESGRDSNYGYTF.

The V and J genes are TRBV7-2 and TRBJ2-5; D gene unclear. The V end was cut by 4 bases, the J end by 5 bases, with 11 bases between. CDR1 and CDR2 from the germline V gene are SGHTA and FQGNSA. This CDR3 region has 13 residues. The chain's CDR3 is CASSSLGRETQYF. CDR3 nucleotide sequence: TGTGCCAGCAGCTCCTTAGGTCGGGAGACCCAGTACTTC.

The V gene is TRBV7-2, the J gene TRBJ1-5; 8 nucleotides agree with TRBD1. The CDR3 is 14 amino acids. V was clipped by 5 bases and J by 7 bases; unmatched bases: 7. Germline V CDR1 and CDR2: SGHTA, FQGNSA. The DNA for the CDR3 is TGTGCCAGCAGCGAACAGGGGGGTAACCAGCCCCAGCATTTT. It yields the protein CASSEQGGNQPQHF.

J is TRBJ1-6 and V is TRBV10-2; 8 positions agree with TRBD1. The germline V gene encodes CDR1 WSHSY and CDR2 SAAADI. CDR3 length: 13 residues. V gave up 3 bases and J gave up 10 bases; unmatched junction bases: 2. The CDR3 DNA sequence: TGCGCCAGCAGTGAACAGGGGGGATCACCCCTCCACTTT. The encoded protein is CASSEQGGSPLHF.

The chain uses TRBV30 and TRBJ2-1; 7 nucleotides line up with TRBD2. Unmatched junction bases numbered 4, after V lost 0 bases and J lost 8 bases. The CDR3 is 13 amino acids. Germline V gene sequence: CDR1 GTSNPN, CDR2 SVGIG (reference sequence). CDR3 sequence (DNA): TGTGCCTGGAGTGTACTAGCGACTTATGAGCAGTTCTTC. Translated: CAWSVLATYEQFF.

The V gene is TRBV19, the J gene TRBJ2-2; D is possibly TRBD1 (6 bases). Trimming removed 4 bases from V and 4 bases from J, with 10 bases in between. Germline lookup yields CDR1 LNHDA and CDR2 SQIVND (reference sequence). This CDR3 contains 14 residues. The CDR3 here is CASSTYRATGELFF. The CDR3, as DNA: TGTGCCAGTAGTACCTACAGGGCCACCGGGGAGCTGTTTTTT. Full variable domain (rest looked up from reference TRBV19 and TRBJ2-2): DGGITQSPKYLFRKEGQNVTLSCEQNLNHDAMYWYRQDPGQGLRLIYYSQIVNDFQKGDIAEGYSVSREKKESFPLTVTSAQKNPTAFYLCASSTYRATGELFFGEGSRLTVL.

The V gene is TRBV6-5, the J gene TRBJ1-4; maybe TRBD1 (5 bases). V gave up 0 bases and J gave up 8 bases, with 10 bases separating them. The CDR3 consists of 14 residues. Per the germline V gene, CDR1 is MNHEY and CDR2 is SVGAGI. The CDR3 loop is CASSYSGTAEKLFF. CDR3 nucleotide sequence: TGTGCCAGCAGTTACTCCGGGACTGCGGAAAAACTGTTTTTT.

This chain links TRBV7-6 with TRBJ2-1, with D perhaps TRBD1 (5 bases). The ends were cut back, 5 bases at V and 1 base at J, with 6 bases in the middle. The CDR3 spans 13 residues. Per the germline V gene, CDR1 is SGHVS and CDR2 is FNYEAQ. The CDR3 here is CASSGASYNEQFF. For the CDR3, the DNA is TGTGCCAGCAGCGGGGCGTCCTACAATGAGCAGTTCTTC.

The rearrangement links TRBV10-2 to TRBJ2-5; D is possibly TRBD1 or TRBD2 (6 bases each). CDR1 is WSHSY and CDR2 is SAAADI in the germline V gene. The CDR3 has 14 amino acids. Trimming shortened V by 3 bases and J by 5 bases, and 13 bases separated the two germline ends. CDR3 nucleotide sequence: TGCGCCAGCAGTGAATGGGGGGCCCATGAGACCCAGTACTTC. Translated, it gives CASSEWGAHETQYF.

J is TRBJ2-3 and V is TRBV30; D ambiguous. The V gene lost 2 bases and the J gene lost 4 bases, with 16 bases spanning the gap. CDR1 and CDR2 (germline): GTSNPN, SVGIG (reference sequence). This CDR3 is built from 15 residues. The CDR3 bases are TGTGCCTGGAGTTCCGGCCGGCTTAGTCCAGATACGCAGTATTTT. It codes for CAWSSGRLSPDTQYF.